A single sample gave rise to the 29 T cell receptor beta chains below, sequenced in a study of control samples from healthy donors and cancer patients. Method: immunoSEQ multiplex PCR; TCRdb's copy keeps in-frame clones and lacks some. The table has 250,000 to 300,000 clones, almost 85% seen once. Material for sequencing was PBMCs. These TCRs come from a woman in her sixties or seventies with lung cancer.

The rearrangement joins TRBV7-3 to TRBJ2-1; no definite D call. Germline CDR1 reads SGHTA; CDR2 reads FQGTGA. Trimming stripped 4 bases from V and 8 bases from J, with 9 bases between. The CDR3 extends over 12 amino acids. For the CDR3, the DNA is TGTGCCAGCAGCTCAGAAGGAGATGAGCAGTTCTTC. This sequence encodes CASSSEGDEQFF.

The CDR3 spells CASSSLRGEGVEQYF. The DNA for the CDR3 is TGTGCCAGCAGCTCCCTCCGTGGGGAGGGAGTTGAGCAGTACTTC. The chain combines TRBV11-2 with TRBJ2-7; 7 bases match TRBD2. J lost 7 bases, V lost 4 bases, and 13 bases had no gene match. The V gene's germline CDR1 is SGHAT and CDR2 FQNNGV. The CDR3 has 15 amino acids. The full variable domain, in which reference TRBV11-2 and TRBJ2-7 provide the parts outside the CDR3, is EAGVAQSPRYKIIEKRQSVAFWCNPISGHATLYWYQQILGQGPKLLIQFQNNGVVDDSQLPKDRFSAERLKGVDSTLKIQPAKLEDSAVYLCASSSLRGEGVEQYFGPGTRLTVT.

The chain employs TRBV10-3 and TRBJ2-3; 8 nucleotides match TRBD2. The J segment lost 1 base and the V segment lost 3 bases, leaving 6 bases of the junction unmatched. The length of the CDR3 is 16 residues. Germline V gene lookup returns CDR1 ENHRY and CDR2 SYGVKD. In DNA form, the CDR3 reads TGTGCCATCAGTGAAGAACTAGCGGACCGCACAGATACGCAGTATTTT. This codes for CAISEELADRTDTQYF.

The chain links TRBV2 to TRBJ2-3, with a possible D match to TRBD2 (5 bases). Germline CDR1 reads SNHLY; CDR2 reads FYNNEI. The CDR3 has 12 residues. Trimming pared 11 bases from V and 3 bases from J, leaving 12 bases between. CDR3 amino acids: CAARERTDTQYF. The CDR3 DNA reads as TGTGCCGCTCGGGAACGGACAGATACGCAGTATTTT.

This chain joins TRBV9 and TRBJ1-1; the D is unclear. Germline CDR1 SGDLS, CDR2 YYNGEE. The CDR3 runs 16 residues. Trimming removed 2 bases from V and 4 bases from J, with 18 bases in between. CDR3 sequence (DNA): TGTGCCAGCAGCGTTTTTCCCTTAGGGCTGGGCACTGAAGCTTTCTTT. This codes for CASSVFPLGLGTEAFF.

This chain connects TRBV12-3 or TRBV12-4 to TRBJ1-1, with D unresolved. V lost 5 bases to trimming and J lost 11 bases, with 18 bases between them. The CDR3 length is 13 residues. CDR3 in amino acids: CASSPRGGRAAFF. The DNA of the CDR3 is TGTGCCAGCAGTCCGCGGGGAGGACGGGCGGCTTTCTTT.

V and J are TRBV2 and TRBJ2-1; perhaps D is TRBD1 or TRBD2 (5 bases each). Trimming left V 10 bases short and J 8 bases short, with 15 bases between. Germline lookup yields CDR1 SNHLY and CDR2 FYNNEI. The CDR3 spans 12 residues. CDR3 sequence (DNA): TGTGCCACTACCGGGTGGGGGTATGAGCAGTTCTTC. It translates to CATTGWGYEQFF.

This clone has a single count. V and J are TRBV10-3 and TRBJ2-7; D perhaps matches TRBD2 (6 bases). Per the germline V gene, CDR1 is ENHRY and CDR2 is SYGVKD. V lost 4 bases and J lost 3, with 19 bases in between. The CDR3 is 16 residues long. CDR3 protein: CAISGTEGRLGYEQYF. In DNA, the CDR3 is TGTGCCATCAGTGGTACGGAGGGACGGCTCGGCTACGAGCAGTACTTC.

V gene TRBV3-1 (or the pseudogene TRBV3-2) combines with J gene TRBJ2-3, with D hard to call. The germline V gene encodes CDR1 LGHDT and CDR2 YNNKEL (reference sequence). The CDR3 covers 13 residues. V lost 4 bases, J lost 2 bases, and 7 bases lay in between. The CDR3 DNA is TGTGCCAGCAGCCTCGCACTCACAGATACGCAGTATTTT. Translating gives CASSLALTDTQYF.

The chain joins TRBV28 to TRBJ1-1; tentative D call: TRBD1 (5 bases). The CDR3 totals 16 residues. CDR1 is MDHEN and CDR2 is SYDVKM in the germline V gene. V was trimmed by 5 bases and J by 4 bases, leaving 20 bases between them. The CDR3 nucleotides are TGTGCCAGCAGTCCTACGGGAGGGGCGCGGGGCACTGAAGCTTTCTTT. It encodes CASSPTGGARGTEAFF.

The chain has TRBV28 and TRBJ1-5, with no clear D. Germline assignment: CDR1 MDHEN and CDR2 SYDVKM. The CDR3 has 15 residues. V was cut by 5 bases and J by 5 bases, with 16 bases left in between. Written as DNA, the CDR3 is TGTGCCAGCAGTCTCCCCACCGACAAGCATCAGCCCCAGCATTTT. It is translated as CASSLPTDKHQPQHF.

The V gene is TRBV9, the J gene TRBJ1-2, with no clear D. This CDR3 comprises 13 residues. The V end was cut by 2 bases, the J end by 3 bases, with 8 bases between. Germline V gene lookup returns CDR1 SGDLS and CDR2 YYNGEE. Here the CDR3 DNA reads TGTGCCAGCAGCGTTTTGAGCGACTATGGCTACACCTTC. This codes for CASSVLSDYGYTF.

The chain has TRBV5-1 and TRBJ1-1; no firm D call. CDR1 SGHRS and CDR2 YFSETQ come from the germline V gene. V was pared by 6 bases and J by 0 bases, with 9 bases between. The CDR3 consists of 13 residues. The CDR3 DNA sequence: TGCGCCAGCAAATCGGGTGTGAACACTGAAGCTTTCTTT. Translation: CASKSGVNTEAFF.

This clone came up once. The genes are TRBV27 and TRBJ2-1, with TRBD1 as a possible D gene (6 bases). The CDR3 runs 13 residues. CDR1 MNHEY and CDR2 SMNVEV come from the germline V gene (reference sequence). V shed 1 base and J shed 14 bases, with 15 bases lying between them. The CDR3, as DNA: TGTGCCAGCAGTTTATACGGGCAGGGGATGGAGTTCTTC. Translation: CASSLYGQGMEFF.

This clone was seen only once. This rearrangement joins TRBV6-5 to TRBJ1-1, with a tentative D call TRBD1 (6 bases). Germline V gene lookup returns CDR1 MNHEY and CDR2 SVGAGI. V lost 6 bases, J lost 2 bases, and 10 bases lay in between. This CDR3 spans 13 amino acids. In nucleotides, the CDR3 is TGTGCCAGCAGCAGGACAGCAAACACTGAAGCTTTCTTT. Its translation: CASSRTANTEAFF.

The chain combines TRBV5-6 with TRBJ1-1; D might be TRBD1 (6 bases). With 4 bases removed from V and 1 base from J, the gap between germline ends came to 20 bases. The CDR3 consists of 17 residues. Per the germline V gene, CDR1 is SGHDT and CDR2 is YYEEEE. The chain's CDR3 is CASSQIPRMTGNTEAFF. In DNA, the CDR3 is TGTGCCAGCAGCCAAATTCCCCGAATGACAGGGAACACTGAAGCTTTCTTT.

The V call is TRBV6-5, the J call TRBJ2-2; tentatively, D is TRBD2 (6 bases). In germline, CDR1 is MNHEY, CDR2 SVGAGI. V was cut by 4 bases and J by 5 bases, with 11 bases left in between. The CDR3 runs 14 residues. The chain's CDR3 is CASSWARGTGELFF. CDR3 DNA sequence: TGTGCCAGCAGTTGGGCCCGGGGGACCGGGGAGCTGTTTTTT.

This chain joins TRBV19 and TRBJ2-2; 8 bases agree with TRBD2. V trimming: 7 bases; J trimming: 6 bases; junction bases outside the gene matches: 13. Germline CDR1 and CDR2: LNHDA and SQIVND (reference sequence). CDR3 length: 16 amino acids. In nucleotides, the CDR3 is TGTGCCAGTACCTCAACGGGAGCGGGAGTGGCCGGGGAGCTGTTTTTT. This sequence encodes CASTSTGAGVAGELFF.

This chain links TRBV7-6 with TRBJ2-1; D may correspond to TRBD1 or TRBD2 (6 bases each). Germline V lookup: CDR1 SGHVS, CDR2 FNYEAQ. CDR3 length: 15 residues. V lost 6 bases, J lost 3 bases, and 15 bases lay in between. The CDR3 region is CASSRGLGLYNEQFF. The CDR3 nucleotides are TGTGCCAGCAGTCGGGGGCTAGGACTCTACAATGAGCAGTTCTTC.

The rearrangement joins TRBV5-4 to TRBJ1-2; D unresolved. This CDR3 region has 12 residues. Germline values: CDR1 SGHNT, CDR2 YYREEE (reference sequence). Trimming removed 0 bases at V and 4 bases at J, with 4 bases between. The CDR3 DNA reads TGTGCCAGCAGCTTGGAACGCTATGGCTACACCTTC. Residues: CASSLERYGYTF.

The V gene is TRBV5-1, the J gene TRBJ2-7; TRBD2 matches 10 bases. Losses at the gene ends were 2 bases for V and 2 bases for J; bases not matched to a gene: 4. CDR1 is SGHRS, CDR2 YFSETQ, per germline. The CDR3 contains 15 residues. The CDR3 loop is CASSLGTSVTYEQYF. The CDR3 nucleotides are TGCGCCAGCAGCTTAGGGACTAGCGTTACCTACGAGCAGTACTTC.

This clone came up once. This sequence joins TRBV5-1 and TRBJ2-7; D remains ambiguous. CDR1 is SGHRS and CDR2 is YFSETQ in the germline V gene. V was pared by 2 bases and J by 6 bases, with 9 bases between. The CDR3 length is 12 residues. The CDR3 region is CASSLYGPEQYF. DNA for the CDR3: TGCGCCAGCAGCTTATACGGGCCCGAGCAGTACTTC.

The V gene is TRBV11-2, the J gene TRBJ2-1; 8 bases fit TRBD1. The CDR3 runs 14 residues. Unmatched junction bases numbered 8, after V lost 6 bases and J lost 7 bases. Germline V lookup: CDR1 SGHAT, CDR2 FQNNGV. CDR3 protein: CASSSNRGKNEQFF. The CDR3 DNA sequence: TGTGCCAGCAGTTCCAACAGGGGGAAAAATGAGCAGTTCTTC.

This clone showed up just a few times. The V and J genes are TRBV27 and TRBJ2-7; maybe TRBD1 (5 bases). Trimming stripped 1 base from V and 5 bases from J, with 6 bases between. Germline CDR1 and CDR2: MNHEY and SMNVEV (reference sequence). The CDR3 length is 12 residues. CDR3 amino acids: CASSLLGDEQYF. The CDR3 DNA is TGTGCCAGCAGTTTATTAGGGGACGAGCAGTACTTC.

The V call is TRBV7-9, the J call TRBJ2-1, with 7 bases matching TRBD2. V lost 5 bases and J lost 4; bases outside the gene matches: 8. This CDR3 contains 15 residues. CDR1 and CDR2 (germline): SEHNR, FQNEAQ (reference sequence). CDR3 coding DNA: TGTGCCAGCAGCCCCGGGACTACCCCATACAATGAGCAGTTCTTC. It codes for CASSPGTTPYNEQFF.

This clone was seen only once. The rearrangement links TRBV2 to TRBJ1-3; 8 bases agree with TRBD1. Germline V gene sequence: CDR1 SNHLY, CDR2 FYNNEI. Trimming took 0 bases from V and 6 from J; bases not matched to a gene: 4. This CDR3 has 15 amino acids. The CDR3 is CASSEAPTGVNTIYF. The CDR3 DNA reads TGTGCCAGCAGTGAAGCCCCGACAGGGGTAAACACCATATATTTT.

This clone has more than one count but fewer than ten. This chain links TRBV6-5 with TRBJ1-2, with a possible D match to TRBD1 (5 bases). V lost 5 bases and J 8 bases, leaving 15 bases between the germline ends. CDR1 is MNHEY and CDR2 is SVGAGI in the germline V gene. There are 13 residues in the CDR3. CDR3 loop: CASSPERGDGYTF. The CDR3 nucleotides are TGTGCCAGCAGTCCAGAGCGGGGGGACGGCTACACCTTC.

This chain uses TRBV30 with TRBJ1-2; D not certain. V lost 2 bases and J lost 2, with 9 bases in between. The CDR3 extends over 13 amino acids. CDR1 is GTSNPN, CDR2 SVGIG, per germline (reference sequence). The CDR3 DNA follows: TGTGCCTGGAGTAGGTGGGCAAACTATGGCTACACCTTC. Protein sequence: CAWSRWANYGYTF.

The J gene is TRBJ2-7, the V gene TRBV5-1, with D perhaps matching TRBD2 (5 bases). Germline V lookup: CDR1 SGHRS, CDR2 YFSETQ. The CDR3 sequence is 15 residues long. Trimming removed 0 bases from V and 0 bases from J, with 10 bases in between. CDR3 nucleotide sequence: TGCGCCAGCAGCTTGGTAGAAGCGGTCTCCTACGAGCAGTACTTC. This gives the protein CASSLVEAVSYEQYF. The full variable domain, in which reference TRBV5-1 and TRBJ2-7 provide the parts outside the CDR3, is KAGVTQTPRYLIKTRGQQVTLSCSPISGHRSVSWYQQTPGQGLQFLFEYFSETQRNKGNFPGRFSGRQFSNSRSEMNVSTLELGDSALYLCASSLVEAVSYEQYFGPGTRLTVT.